Listed below are T cell receptor beta chains from one sample, sequenced in a study of blood T cell repertoires in COVID-19. Clones were read by immunoSEQ multiplex PCR, and TCRdb kept only the in-frame ones, dropping some. The table has about 300,000 clones, about nine tenths seen once; the top ten hold about 4%. The sequenced material came from PBMCs or T cells enriched from blood (not recorded which). These receptors all come from a man under 40 who had recovered from COVID-19. The CDR3 runs from the conserved cysteine through the conserved F or W. A D gene is named only where the DNA matches it firmly. Clone size is not always given. Where it is, it says once, few, many or a class for expanded clones.

TRBV2	.	15	TRBD1	TRBJ1-2	CASSENGQGAAGYTF	TGTGCCAGCAGTGAAAATGGTCAGGGGGCCGCTGGCTACACCTTC
TRBV18	.	17	.	TRBJ2-3	CASSPPWGEDRTDTQYF	TGTGCCAGCTCACCACCCTGGGGGGAAGATAGAACAGATACGCAGTATTTT
TRBV15	.	13	TRBD1	TRBJ2-5	CATSTDREETQYF	TGTGCCACCAGCACGGACAGGGAAGAGACCCAGTACTTC
TRBV19	.	14	TRBD2	TRBJ2-2	CASSSGGASGELFF	TGTGCCAGTTCCAGCGGGGGGGCGTCCGGGGAGCTGTTTTTT
TRBV7-9	.	14	TRBD1	TRBJ1-5	CASSDRGVPQPQHF	TGTGCCAGCAGCGACAGGGGGGTCCCTCAGCCCCAGCATTTT
TRBV19	.	15	TRBD2	TRBJ2-1	CASSISGGASYEQFF	TGTGCCAGTAGTATTAGCGGGGGGGCCTCGTATGAGCAGTTCTTC
TRBV20-1	.	11	.	TRBJ1-2	CSATGNYGYTF	TGCAGTGCTACAGGGAACTATGGCTACACCTTC
TRBV5-5	once	13	.	TRBJ2-1	CASRRPPNNEQFF	TGTGCCAGCCGGAGGCCTCCCAACAATGAGCAGTTCTTC
TRBV12-3/TRBV12-4	once	13	.	TRBJ2-3	CATSPTGTDTQYF	TGTGCCACCTCGCCTACCGGCACAGATACGCAGTATTTT
TRBV6-5	.	14	TRBD2	TRBJ2-7	CASRFGGGGDEQYF	TGTGCCAGCAGATTCGGCGGGGGAGGCGACGAGCAGTACTTC
TRBV28	.	15	.	TRBJ1-1	CASSLIVGGLDEAFF	TGTGCCAGCAGTTTAATTGTGGGAGGGCTCGATGAAGCTTTCTTT
TRBV30	.	13	.	TRBJ2-7	CAWREDRSYEQYF	TGTGCCTGGAGGGAAGACAGATCCTACGAGCAGTACTTC
TRBV7-9	.	13	.	TRBJ2-3	CASSLSGSDTQYF	TGTGCCAGCAGCTTAAGTGGCTCAGATACGCAGTATTTT
TRBV10-1	.	17	TRBD1	TRBJ2-3	CASTFPRTGRSTDTQYF	TGCGCCAGCACTTTTCCCCGGACAGGGCGTAGCACAGATACGCAGTATTTT
TRBV6-5	.	16	.	TRBJ1-1	CASSYGGGFVNTEAFF	TGTGCCAGCAGTTATGGGGGGGGATTCGTGAACACTGAAGCTTTCTTT
TRBV10-3	.	15	TRBD2	TRBJ2-2	CAIQDGLAGAGELFF	TGTGCCATCCAAGATGGCCTAGCGGGAGCCGGGGAGCTGTTTTTT
TRBV28	.	15	.	TRBJ2-5	CASSINQGKQETQYF	TGTGCCAGCAGTATCAATCAGGGGAAACAAGAGACCCAGTACTTC
TRBV20-1	.	11	TRBD1	TRBJ1-1	CSRQGNTEAFF	TGCAGCCGACAGGGGAACACTGAAGCTTTCTTT
TRBV18	.	13	TRBD1	TRBJ2-7	CASRQGQSYEQYF	TGTGCCAGTCGACAGGGCCAATCTTACGAGCAGTACTTC
TRBV13	.	16	TRBD2	TRBJ2-1	CASSFRSSGSSDEQFF	TGTGCCAGCAGCTTTCGGTCAAGCGGGAGTAGCGATGAGCAGTTCTTC